Below, 29 T cell receptor beta chains from the same sample are listed, as sequenced in a study of CD8 T cells in Susac syndrome. RNA, at roughly 0.45 to 1 ug, was reverse transcribed with random hexamers. Each CDR3 protein gets one entry after TCRdb re-called the immunoSEQ multiplex PCR reads with MiXCR. The table lists some 130,000 distinct CDR3 sequences, roughly 76% of them singletons. Sequencing used CD8+ T cells from PBMCs. The origin of the receptors is a human donor with multiple sclerosis.

Of note for this clonotype: A read error may account for a junction end that differs from germline. V and J are TRBV4-1 and TRBJ2-7, with 7 bases lining up with TRBD1. Germline loops: CDR1 MGHRA, CDR2 YSYEKL. CDR3 size: 14 residues. The CDR3 spells CASSLGQDSHEQHF. CDR3 bases: TGCGCCAGCAGCCTAGGACAGGACTCCCACGAGCAGCACTTC.

On this clonotype: The junction departs from the called germline gene at one end, perhaps through a read error. The chain recombines TRBV6-1 with TRBJ1-1; D may be TRBD1 (6 bases). This CDR3 comprises 15 residues. Germline CDR1 MNHNS, CDR2 SASEGT. CDR3 loop: CATEPTRGGNTEASF. The CDR3 DNA follows: TGTGCCACCGAACCGACCAGGGGTGGGAACACTGAAGCTTCCTTT.

The V call is TRBV4-3, the J call TRBJ2-5; D possibly matches TRBD1 or TRBD2 (5 bases each). Germline V CDR1 and CDR2: LGHNA, YSLEER. Between the trimmed V and J ends, which lost 2 bases and 4 bases, there was a span of 29 bases. The CDR3 runs to 20 residues. CDR3 amino acids: CASSQYENGDPTLGGETQYF. The CDR3 DNA follows: TGCGCCAGCAGCCAATACGAGAATGGGGACCCAACGTTAGGAGGAGAGACCCAGTACTTC.

The chain carries TRBV4-1 and TRBJ1-1, with 7 bases lining up with TRBD1. This CDR3 is built from 14 residues. Trimming removed 0 bases from V and 6 bases from J; junction bases left unmatched: 4. Germline V gives CDR1 MGHRA, CDR2 YSYEKL. CDR3 protein: CASSQDRGGAEAFF. The CDR3 DNA reads TGCGCCAGCAGCCAAGATCGAGGGGGCGCTGAAGCTTTCTTT.

This clonotype has just one count. The CDR3 coding sequence is TGTGCCAGCAGTTACCAGAACAATGAGCAGTTCTTC. Translation gives CASSYQNNEQFF. The chain is built from TRBV27 and TRBJ2-1; D is ambiguous. V lost 4 bases to trimming and J lost 5 bases, with 6 bases between them. The CDR3 spans 12 residues. Germline values: CDR1 MNHEY, CDR2 SMNVEV (reference sequence).

The chain has TRBV12-3 or TRBV12-4 and TRBJ1-1; a weak D match, TRBD1 (5 bases). Trimming left V 7 bases short and J 3 bases short, with 15 bases between. CDR3 length: 14 residues. CDR3 nucleotides: TGTGCCAGCATCAAATCATCCAGGGACACTGAAGCTTTCTTT. Protein: CASIKSSRDTEAFF.

CDR3 sequence reads: CASSAYTETYTGELFF. The CDR3 nucleotides are TGTGCCAGCAGTGCCTACACCGAAACTTACACCGGGGAGCTGTTTTTT. The J gene is TRBJ2-2, the V gene TRBV27, with no clear D. This CDR3 is built from 16 residues. Germline V CDR1 and CDR2: MNHEY, SMNVEV (reference sequence). Between the trimmed V and J ends, which lost 5 bases and 3 bases, there was a span of 16 bases.

This chain joins TRBV7-9 and TRBJ1-5; TRBD1 is a possible D gene (6 bases). There are 16 residues in the CDR3. Germline CDR1 is SEHNR and CDR2 is FQNEAQ (reference sequence). V dropped 4 bases and J dropped 2 bases, with 15 bases sitting between them. CDR3 nucleotide sequence: TGTGCCAGCAGCTCAGCAGGGGAAGGGGGCAATCAGCCCCAGCATTTT. Its translation: CASSSAGEGGNQPQHF.

The chain employs TRBV12-3 or TRBV12-4 and TRBJ2-5; no clear D gene. V was cut by 3 bases and J by 1 base, with 12 bases left in between. The CDR3 has 15 residues. DNA of the CDR3: TGTGCCAGCAGTTTTGACCCGCGATCCCAAGAGACCCAGTACTTC. Amino acid sequence: CASSFDPRSQETQYF.

The V gene is TRBV20-1, the J gene TRBJ2-7, with D unresolved. The ends were cut back, 3 bases at V and 2 bases at J, with 11 bases in the middle. Germline lookup yields CDR1 DFQATT and CDR2 SNEGSKA (reference sequence). The CDR3 extends over 13 amino acids. The CDR3 region has the DNA TGCAGTGCTAGGGGTTCAGAGACCTACGAGCAGTACGTC. Its translation is CSARGSETYEQYV.

CDR3 residues: CASSTSGVSEAFF. CDR3 coding DNA: TGTGCCAGTAGTACCTCAGGGGTTTCTGAAGCTTTCTTT. The chain is built from TRBV19 and TRBJ1-1, with a weak D call TRBD1 (6 bases). V was pared by 4 bases and J by 6 bases, with 12 bases between. The CDR3 is 13 residues long. Per the germline V gene, CDR1 is LNHDA and CDR2 is SQIVND (reference sequence).

This chain links TRBV2 with TRBJ2-5; possible D gene TRBD1, 6 bases. Germline values: CDR1 SNHLY, CDR2 FYNNEI. V was shortened by 1 base and J by 3 bases, with 15 bases between the two germline ends. CDR3 size: 16 residues. The CDR3 DNA reads as TGTGCCAGCAGTGAAGACGATTGGGGGCCTAAAGAGACCCAGTACTTC. This gives the protein CASSEDDWGPKETQYF.

V usage is TRBV27 and J usage is TRBJ1-2, with TRBD1 matching over 7 bases. Germline values: CDR1 MNHEY, CDR2 SMNVEV (reference sequence). This CDR3 has 14 amino acids. Trimming took 5 bases from V and 6 from J; bases not matched to a gene: 9. The CDR3 DNA reads TGTGCCAGCAGTGTGGTACAGGGGAACCATGGCTACACCTTC. This translates into CASSVVQGNHGYTF.

This chain uses TRBV5-1 with TRBJ2-5; D is perhaps TRBD2 (7 bases). The CDR3 spans 19 residues. Germline assignment: CDR1 SGHRS and CDR2 YFSETQ. Trimming took off 7 bases at V and 0 bases at J, with 28 bases between the two ends. CDR3 DNA: TGCGCCAGCGGGGTCCCCTACGCGGGGGCCCTCGCTGACCAAGAGACCCAGTACTTC. Translation gives CASGVPYAGALADQETQYF.

The chain employs TRBV21-1 and TRBJ2-7; TRBD1 is the table's D call, not checked against the DNA. TRBV21-1 is a documented pseudogene. This CDR3 spans 14 amino acids. Written as DNA, the CDR3 is TGTGCCAGCAGCAGAGGGGGGGCGAGCTACGAGCAGTACGTC. It encodes CASSRGGASYEQYV.

This chain connects TRBV27 to TRBJ2-5; maybe TRBD2 (5 bases). CDR1 is MNHEY and CDR2 is SMNVEV in the germline V gene (reference sequence). The CDR3 has 15 residues. Trimming stripped 2 bases from V and 2 bases from J, with 12 bases between. This CDR3 is CASSLNRDTQETQYF. The CDR3 nucleotides are TGTGCCAGCAGTTTAAATCGGGATACACAAGAGACCCAGTACTTC.

This clonotype was observed a single time. This chain joins TRBV27 and TRBJ2-5, with TRBD1 matching over 7 bases. Germline values: CDR1 MNHEY, CDR2 SMNVEV (reference sequence). V was clipped by 5 bases and J by 0 bases; unmatched bases: 9. The CDR3 consists of 16 residues. The CDR3 loop reads CASSPSTGEYQETQYF. CDR3 bases: TGTGCCAGCAGTCCTTCTACAGGGGAGTACCAAGAGACCCAGTACTTC.

The sample holds a few counts of this clonotype. The rearrangement links TRBV12-3 or TRBV12-4 to TRBJ1-1, with TRBD1 matching 8 bases. After removal of 5 bases from V and 8 bases from J, the junction contained 4 bases not matched to a gene. The CDR3 spans 12 residues. CDR3 protein: CASSMTGVEAFF. In nucleotides, the CDR3 is TGTGCCAGCAGTATGACAGGGGTCGAAGCTTTCTTT.

The V and J genes are TRBV12-3 or TRBV12-4 and TRBJ2-7; 7 positions agree with TRBD1. J lost 5 bases, V lost 3 bases, and 7 bases had no gene match. The CDR3 consists of 14 residues. CDR3 sequence: CASSFEGAYNEQYF. CDR3 coding DNA: TGTGCCAGCAGTTTCGAGGGGGCTTACAACGAGCAGTACTTC.

The V call is TRBV7-9, the J call TRBJ2-1, with 7 bases identical to TRBD2. This CDR3 has 17 amino acids. The ends lost 2 bases at V and 7 bases at J; junction bases unmatched: 14. Germline V gene lookup returns CDR1 SEHNR and CDR2 FQNEAQ (reference sequence). In nucleotides, the CDR3 is TGTGCCAGCAGCTTACCCTTCTCGGCGGGGGTAATAAATGAGCAGTTCTTC. Translating it yields CASSLPFSAGVINEQFF.

The chain links TRBV25-1 to TRBJ2-7, with 9 positions matching TRBD1. V lost 4 bases and J lost 2; bases outside the gene matches: 3. This CDR3 contains 14 residues. Germline V CDR1 and CDR2: MGHDK, SYGVNS. CDR3 sequence reads: CASSAGQGAYEQYF. In DNA, the CDR3 is TGTGCCAGCAGTGCGGGACAGGGTGCCTACGAGCAGTACTTC.

This chain joins TRBV7-2 and TRBJ1-3, with D uncertain. The germline CDR1 and CDR2 sequences are SGHTA and FQGNSA. This CDR3 region has 15 residues. The V and J ends lost 6 bases and 4 bases respectively, with 16 bases between them. CDR3 sequence: CASSLTVLGGNTIYF. The CDR3 nucleotides read TGTGCCAGCAGTTTAACGGTCTTGGGAGGAAACACCATATATTTT. Full variable domain (outside the CDR3, taken from reference TRBV7-2 and TRBJ1-3): GAGVSQSPSNKVTEKGKDVELRCDPISGHTALYWYRQSLGQGLEFLIYFQGNSAPDKSGLPSDRFSAERTGGSVSTLTIQRTQQEDSAVYLCASSLTVLGGNTIYFGEGSWLTVV.

The chain carries TRBV2 and TRBJ2-1, with TRBD2 matching 13 bases. The CDR3 contains 17 residues. Germline lookup yields CDR1 SNHLY and CDR2 FYNNEI. V was clipped by 3 bases and J by 7 bases; unmatched bases: 9. CDR3 coding DNA: TGTGCCAGCAGTGAGACGATACTAGCGGGAGGGGAAAATGAGCAGTTCTTC. Protein product: CASSETILAGGENEQFF.

The CDR3 loop is CATSDYSNQPQHF. DNA of the CDR3: TGTGCCACCAGTGATTATAGCAATCAGCCCCAGCATTTT. The rearrangement links TRBV24-1 to TRBJ1-5; D gene uncertain. The length of the CDR3 is 13 residues. Per the germline V gene, CDR1 is KGHDR and CDR2 is SFDVKD. Trimming took off 2 bases at V and 0 bases at J, with 1 base between the two ends.

J is TRBJ2-5 and V is TRBV6-2 or TRBV6-3; D possibly corresponds to TRBD1 (6 bases). This CDR3 spans 16 amino acids. The germline CDR1 and CDR2 sequences are MNHEY and SVGEGT. Trimming took off 7 bases at V and 0 bases at J, with 18 bases between the two ends. DNA for the CDR3: TGTGCCAGCACCTCCTCCCGGACAGAGTACCAAGAGACCCAGTACTTC. Its protein product is CASTSSRTEYQETQYF.

This clonotype showed up just a few times. V is TRBV5-1 and J is TRBJ2-7; either TRBD1 or TRBD2 may supply D (6 bases each). V was pared by 4 bases and J by 6 bases, with 14 bases between. This CDR3 is 13 amino acids long. The germline CDR1 and CDR2 sequences are SGHRS and YFSETQ. CDR3 loop: CASSQAGGGEQYF. The CDR3 bases are TGCGCCAGCAGCCAAGCCGGAGGGGGCGAGCAGTACTTC.

The J gene is TRBJ1-2, the V gene TRBV28; 10 nucleotides align to TRBD1. Germline V gene sequence: CDR1 MDHEN, CDR2 SYDVKM. J gave up 5 bases and V 6 bases, and 12 bases lay outside the gene matches. The CDR3 has 16 amino acids. The CDR3 DNA reads TGTGCCAGCAGAAGCGGGACAGGGGATCCCGGGTATGGCTACACCTTC. Its translation: CASRSGTGDPGYGYTF.

The rearrangement links TRBV28 to TRBJ2-7; 9 nucleotides match TRBD1. J was trimmed by 3 bases and V by 7 bases; bases with no gene match: 10. From germline, CDR1 is MDHEN and CDR2 SYDVKM. This CDR3 has 15 residues. The chain's CDR3 is CASTPTGTGLYEQYF. For the CDR3, the DNA is TGTGCCAGCACCCCCACTGGGACAGGGCTCTACGAGCAGTACTTC.

V usage is TRBV19 and J usage is TRBJ2-1; TRBD2 matches 7 bases. This CDR3 is built from 15 residues. J was trimmed by 3 bases and V by 3 bases; bases with no gene match: 5. Germline loops: CDR1 LNHDA, CDR2 SQIVND (reference sequence). In nucleotides, the CDR3 is TGTGCCAGTAGTATTAGTGGCGGGAGCTACAATGAGCAGTTCTTC. Amino acids: CASSISGGSYNEQFF. Complete variable domain (other parts from reference TRBV19 and TRBJ2-1): DGGITQSPKYLFRKEGQNVTLSCEQNLNHDAMYWYRQDPGQGLRLIYYSQIVNDFQKGDIAEGYSVSREKKESFPLTVTSAQKNPTAFYLCASSISGGSYNEQFFGPGTRLTVL.